Here is one T cell receptor (beta chain) with its context. As yet, its antigen is unknown. CD45RO-negative cells were positively selected for CCR7, leaving out terminally differentiated effector memory CD45RA+ cells. The CDR3 length is 16 residues. Germline assignment: CDR1 SGHTA and CDR2 FQGNSA. V was cut by 6 bases and J by 0 bases, with 18 bases left in between. The data stem from a study of shared clonotypes between healthy human individuals. Study-wide context: Donors consisted of two women and a few men between 18 and 49.

The protocol was immunoSEQ multiplex PCR, while the TCRdb copy is restricted to in-frame clones and leaves out a portion. The repertoire holds about 680,000 clones, with around 92% as singletons. General study points: Sorted-subset sequencing was shown by rarefaction to be incomplete despite large depth.

The chain is built from TRBV7-2 and TRBJ2-7, with D possibly matching TRBD1 (5 bases). This clonotype originated in a man aged 25-40 years in good health. The sample taken for sequencing was naive CD8+ T cells sorted from blood. CDR3 loop: CASSWGPSETSYEQYF. CDR3 in DNA: TGTGCCAGCAGTTGGGGCCCCAGTGAGACCTCCTACGAGCAGTACTTC.